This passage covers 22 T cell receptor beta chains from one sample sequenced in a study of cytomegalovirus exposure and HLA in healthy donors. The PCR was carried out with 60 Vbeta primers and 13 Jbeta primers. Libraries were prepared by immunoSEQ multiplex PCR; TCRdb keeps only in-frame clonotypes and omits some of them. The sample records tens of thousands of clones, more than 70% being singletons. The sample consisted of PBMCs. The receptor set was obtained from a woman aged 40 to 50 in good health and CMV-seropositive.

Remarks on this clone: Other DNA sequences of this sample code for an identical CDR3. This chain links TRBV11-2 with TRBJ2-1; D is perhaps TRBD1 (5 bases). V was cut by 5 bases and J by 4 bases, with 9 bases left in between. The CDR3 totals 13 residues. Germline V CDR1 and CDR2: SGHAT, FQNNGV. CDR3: CASSLDRYNEQFF. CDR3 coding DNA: TGTGCCAGCAGCCTCGACAGATACAATGAGCAGTTCTTC. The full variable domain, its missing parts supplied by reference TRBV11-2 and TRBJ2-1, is EAGVAQSPRYKIIEKRQSVAFWCNPISGHATLYWYQQILGQGPKLLIQFQNNGVVDDSQLPKDRFSAERLKGVDSTLKIQPAKLEDSAVYLCASSLDRYNEQFFGPGTRLTVL.

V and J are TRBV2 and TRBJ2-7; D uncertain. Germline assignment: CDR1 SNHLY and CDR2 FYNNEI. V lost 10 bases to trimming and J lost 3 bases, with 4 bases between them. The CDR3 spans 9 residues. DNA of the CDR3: TGTGCCACCGGCTACGAGCAGTACTTC. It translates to CATGYEQYF. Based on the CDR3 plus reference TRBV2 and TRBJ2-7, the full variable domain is EPEVTQTPSHQVTQMGQEVILRCVPISNHLYFYWYRQILGQKVEFLVSFYNNEISEKSEIFDDQFSVERPDGSNFTLKIRSTKLEDSAMYFCATGYEQYFGPGTRLTVT.

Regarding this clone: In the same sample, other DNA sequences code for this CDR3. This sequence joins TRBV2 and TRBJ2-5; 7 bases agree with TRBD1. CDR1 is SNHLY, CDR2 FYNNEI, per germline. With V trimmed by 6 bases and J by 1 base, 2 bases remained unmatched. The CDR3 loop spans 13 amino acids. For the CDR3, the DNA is TGTGCCAGCAGCCGGGACAGCCAAGAGACCCAGTACTTC. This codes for CASSRDSQETQYF.

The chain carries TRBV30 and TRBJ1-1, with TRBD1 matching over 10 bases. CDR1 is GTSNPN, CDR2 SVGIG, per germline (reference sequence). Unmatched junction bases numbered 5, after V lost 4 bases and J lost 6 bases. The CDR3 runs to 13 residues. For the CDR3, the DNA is TGTGCCTGGACAACGGGGACAGGGGCTGAAGCTTTCTTT. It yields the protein CAWTTGTGAEAFF.

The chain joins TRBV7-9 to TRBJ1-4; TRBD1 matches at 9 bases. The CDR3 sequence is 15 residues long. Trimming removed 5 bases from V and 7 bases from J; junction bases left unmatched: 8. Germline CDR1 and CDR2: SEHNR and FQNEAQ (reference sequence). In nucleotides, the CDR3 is TGTGCCAGCAGCACACCACAGGGGGCGGTTGAAAAACTGTTTTTT. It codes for CASSTPQGAVEKLFF.

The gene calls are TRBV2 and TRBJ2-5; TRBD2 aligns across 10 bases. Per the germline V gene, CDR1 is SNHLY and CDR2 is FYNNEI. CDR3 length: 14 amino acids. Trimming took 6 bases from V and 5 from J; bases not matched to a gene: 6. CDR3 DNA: TGTGCCAGCAGGGCCGGGACTAGCGACGAGACCCAGTACTTC. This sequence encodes CASRAGTSDETQYF.

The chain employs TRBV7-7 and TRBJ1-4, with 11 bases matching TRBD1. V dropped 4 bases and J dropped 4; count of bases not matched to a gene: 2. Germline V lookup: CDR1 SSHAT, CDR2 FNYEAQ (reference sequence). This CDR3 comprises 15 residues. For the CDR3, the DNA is TGTGCCAGCAGCTCTGGGACAGGGGGTAATGAAAAACTGTTTTTT. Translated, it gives CASSSGTGGNEKLFF.

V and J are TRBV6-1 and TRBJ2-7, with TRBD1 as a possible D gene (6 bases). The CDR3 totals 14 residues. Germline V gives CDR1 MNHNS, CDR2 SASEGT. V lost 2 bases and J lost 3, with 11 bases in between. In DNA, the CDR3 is TGTGCCAGCAGTGAAACGGGCAGGGGCTACGAGCAGTACTTC. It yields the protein CASSETGRGYEQYF.

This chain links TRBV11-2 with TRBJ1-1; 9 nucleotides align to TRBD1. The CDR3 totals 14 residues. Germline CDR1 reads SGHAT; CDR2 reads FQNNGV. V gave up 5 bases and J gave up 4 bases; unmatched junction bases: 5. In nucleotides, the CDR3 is TGTGCCAGCAGCGCGACAGGGGGTAGCACTGAAGCTTTCTTT. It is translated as CASSATGGSTEAFF.

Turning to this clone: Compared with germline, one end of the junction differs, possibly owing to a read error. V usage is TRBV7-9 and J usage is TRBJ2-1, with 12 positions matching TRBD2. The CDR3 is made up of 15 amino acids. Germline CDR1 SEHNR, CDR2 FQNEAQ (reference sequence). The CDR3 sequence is CSSSFLAGGLNEQFF. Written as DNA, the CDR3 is TGTTCCAGCAGCTTCCTAGCGGGGGGGCTCAATGAGCAGTTCTTC. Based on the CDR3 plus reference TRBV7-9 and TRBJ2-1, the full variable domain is DTGVSQNPRHKITKRGQNVTFRCDPISEHNRLYWYRQTLGQGPEFLTYFQNEAQLEKSRLLSDRFSAERPKGSFSTLEIQRTEQGDSAMYLCSSSFLAGGLNEQFFGPGTRLTVL.

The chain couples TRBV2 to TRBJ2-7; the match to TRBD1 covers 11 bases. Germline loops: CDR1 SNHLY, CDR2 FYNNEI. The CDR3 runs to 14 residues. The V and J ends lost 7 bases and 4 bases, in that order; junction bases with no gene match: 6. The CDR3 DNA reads TGTGCCAGCAACGGACAGGGGGCCCGATACGAGCAGTACTTC. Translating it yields CASNGQGARYEQYF.

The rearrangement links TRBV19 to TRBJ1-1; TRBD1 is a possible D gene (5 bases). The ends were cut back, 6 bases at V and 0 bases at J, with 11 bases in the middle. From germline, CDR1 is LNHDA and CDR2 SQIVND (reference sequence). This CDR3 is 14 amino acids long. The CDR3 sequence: CASRRQFMNTEAFF. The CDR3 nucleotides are TGTGCCAGTAGACGACAGTTCATGAACACTGAAGCTTTCTTT.

The CDR3 protein is CASSLIARPGNTIYF. DNA of the CDR3: TGTGCCAGCAGCTTGATTGCCAGGCCTGGAAACACCATATATTTT. The chain recombines TRBV5-6 with TRBJ1-3, with no clear D. V was clipped by 1 base and J by 2 bases, with 10 bases between them. This CDR3 is built from 15 residues. The V gene's germline CDR1 is SGHDT and CDR2 YYEEEE. Based on the CDR3 plus reference TRBV5-6 and TRBJ1-3, the full variable domain is DAGVTQSPTHLIKTRGQQVTLRCSPKSGHDTVSWYQQALGQGPQFIFQYYEEEERQRGNFPDRFSGHQFPNYSSELNVNALLLGDSALYLCASSLIARPGNTIYFGEGSWLTVV.

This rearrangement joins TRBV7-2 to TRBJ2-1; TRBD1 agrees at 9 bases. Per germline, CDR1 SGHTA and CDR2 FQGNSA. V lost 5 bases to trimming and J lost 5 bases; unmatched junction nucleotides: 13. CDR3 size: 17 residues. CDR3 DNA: TGTGCCAGCAGCCCAACCGGGACAGGGAGCAGGAACAATGAGCAGTTCTTC. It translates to CASSPTGTGSRNNEQFF.

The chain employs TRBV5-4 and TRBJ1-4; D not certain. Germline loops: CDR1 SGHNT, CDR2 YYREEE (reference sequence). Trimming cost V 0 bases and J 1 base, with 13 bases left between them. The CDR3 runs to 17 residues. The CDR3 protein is CASSLGAGGGTNEKLFF. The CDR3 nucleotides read TGTGCCAGCAGCTTGGGGGCCGGAGGTGGAACTAATGAAAAACTGTTTTTT.

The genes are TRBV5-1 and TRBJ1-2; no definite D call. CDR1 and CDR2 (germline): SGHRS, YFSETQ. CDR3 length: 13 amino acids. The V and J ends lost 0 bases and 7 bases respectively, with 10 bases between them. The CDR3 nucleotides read TGCGCCAGCAGCTTGGGAGGGAGTGGTGGCTACACCTTC. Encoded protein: CASSLGGSGGYTF.

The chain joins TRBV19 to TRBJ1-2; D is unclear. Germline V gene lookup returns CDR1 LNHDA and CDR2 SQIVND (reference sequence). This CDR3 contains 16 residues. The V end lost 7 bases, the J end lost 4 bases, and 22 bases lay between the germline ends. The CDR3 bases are TGTGCCAGTACCCCCTCTGGCCCTACCCCGGGCTATGGCTACACCTTC. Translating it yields CASTPSGPTPGYGYTF. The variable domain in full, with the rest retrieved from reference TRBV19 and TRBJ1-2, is DGGITQSPKYLFRKEGQNVTLSCEQNLNHDAMYWYRQDPGQGLRLIYYSQIVNDFQKGDIAEGYSVSREKKESFPLTVTSAQKNPTAFYLCASTPSGPTPGYGYTFGSGTRLTVV.

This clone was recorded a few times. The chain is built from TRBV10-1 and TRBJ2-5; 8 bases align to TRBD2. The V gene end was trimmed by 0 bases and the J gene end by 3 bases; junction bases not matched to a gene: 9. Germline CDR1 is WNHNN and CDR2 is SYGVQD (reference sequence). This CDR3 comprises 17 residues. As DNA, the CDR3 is TGCGCCAGCAGTGAGTCGTCACGCGGGGGGAACGAAGAGACCCAGTACTTC. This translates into CASSESSRGGNEETQYF.

The CDR3 sequence: CASSLRQDFTDTQYF. The CDR3, as DNA: TGTGCCAGCAGCTTGCGACAGGACTTCACAGATACGCAGTATTTT. V usage is TRBV7-9 and J usage is TRBJ2-3; weak D call: TRBD1 (6 bases). V lost 3 bases and J 2 bases, leaving 12 bases between the germline ends. The CDR3 is made up of 15 amino acids. Germline V gene lookup returns CDR1 SEHNR and CDR2 FQNEAQ (reference sequence).

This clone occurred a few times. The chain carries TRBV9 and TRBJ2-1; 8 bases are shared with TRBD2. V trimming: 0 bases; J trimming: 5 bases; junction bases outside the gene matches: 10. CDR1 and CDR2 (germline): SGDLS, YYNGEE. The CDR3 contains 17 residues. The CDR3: CASSVATVGSGDNEQFF. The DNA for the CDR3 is TGTGCCAGCAGCGTAGCTACGGTGGGTAGCGGGGACAATGAGCAGTTCTTC.

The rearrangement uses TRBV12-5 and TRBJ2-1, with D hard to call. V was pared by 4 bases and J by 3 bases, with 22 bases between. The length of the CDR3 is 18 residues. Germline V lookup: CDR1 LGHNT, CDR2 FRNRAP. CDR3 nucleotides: TGTGCTAGTGGTTACTCGATTAGGAGCACCTATGGCTACAATGAGCAGTTCTTC. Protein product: CASGYSIRSTYGYNEQFF. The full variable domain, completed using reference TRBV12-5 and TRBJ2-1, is DARVTQTPRHKVTEMGQEVTMRCQPILGHNTVFWYRQTMMQGLELLAYFRNRAPLDDSGMPKDRFSAEMPDATLATLKIQPSEPRDSAVYFCASGYSIRSTYGYNEQFFGPGTRLTVL.

The CDR3 DNA sequence: TGTGCCAGCAGCTTAATCGGAGCCAATGAGCAGTTCTTC. As protein: CASSLIGANEQFF. J is TRBJ2-1 and V is TRBV7-3; D ambiguous. V was cut by 1 base and J by 6 bases, with 7 bases left in between. This CDR3 contains 13 residues. CDR1 and CDR2 from the germline V gene are SGHTA and FQGTGA.